The clone carrying this TCR beta chain was recorded once. The antigen is not known. The data belong to a study of cytotoxic CD8 clonotypes in ibrutinib-treated CLL. Study-wide background: Mean productive templates were roughly 280,000; mean productive rearrangements were 94,082.

Profiling relied on immunoSEQ multiplex PCR, and the TCRdb table lists in-frame clones only, not all of them. The data contain roughly 200,000 clones, over 60% of them seen just once; the ten biggest clones take up 10% to 15%. General study results and limits: The clonality went up when patients responded to ibrutinib and dropped back toward baseline at progression.

In germline, CDR1 is MNHEY, CDR2 SMNVEV (reference sequence). This CDR3 region has 14 residues. Trimming removed 6 bases from V and 7 bases from J; junction bases left unmatched: 9. The chain combines TRBV27 with TRBJ1-2, with 9 bases that match TRBD1. This clonotype was sampled from a human donor with chronic lymphocytic leukemia. The sample in question was PBMCs, obtained after 24 months of ibrutinib treatment. CDR3 residues: CASSPKQGAGGYTF. CDR3 sequence (DNA): TGTGCCAGCAGCCCAAAACAGGGGGCGGGTGGCTACACCTTC.